The rows below give T cell receptor beta chains drawn from one sample of a study of shared clonotypes between healthy human individuals. TCRdb's copy holds only in-frame clones and misses some; the assay was immunoSEQ multiplex PCR. The sample includes millions of clones, about 95% seen only once; the top ten take more than 0.95%. The sample consisted of naive CD8+ T cells sorted from blood. These receptors originate from a man younger than 35 in good health. Both conserved end residues are trimmed from each CDR3.

TRBV5-6	TRBJ1-2	ASSSEFDGYT
TRBV28	TRBJ2-1	ASSETGGFPEQF
TRBV2	TRBJ2-7	ASSEDRTFYEQY
TRBV6-6	TRBJ2-4	ASSPLEGVNIQY
TRBV7-3	TRBJ1-1	ASSLEGGTEAF
TRBV5-6	TRBJ2-3	ASSFRRAGPDTQY
TRBV5-6	TRBJ2-3	ASSRGGDTQY
TRBV6-5	TRBJ2-7	ASSPPSYEQY
TRBV5-6	TRBJ2-3	ASSLAPGDLLTDTQY
TRBV4-1	TRBJ2-5	ASSQGQGGQETQY
TRBV6-5	TRBJ2-5	ASSYQWTSVETQY
TRBV7-9	TRBJ2-7	ATGAATYEQY
TRBV19	TRBJ2-1	ASTWGRGDNEQF
TRBV6-1	TRBJ2-1	ASSALNGRGEQF
TRBV6-1	TRBJ1-2	ASSEAFMGEIGNYGYT
TRBV27	TRBJ2-1	ASRPAEGGRVDNEQF
TRBV9	TRBJ1-4	ASSIGQTDEKLF
TRBV10-3	TRBJ2-1	AISEPGDEQF
TRBV4-3	TRBJ2-2	ASSHGTSGLNTGELF